Below, 19 T cell receptor beta chains from the same sample are listed, as sequenced in a study of blood T cell repertoires in COVID-19. Some clones are missing from TCRdb's copy, which holds only in-frame ones; the method was immunoSEQ multiplex PCR. The table records 310,000 or so clones, around 89% of them present only once. The specimen sequenced was PBMCs or T cells enriched from blood (not recorded which). Receptors originate from a woman aged 40 to 55 who had recovered from COVID-19.

CDR3 amino acids: CASSGLVPNEQFF. CDR3 DNA sequence: TGTGCCAGCAGTGGCCTAGTCCCCAATGAGCAGTTCTTC. The chain uses TRBV6-2 or TRBV6-3 and TRBJ2-1, with D uncertain. CDR1 and CDR2 (germline): MNHEY, SVGEGT. The length of the CDR3 is 13 residues. Trimming shortened V by 5 bases and J by 6 bases, and 11 bases separated the two germline ends.

The V and J genes are TRBV5-1 and TRBJ1-1; 10 bases align to TRBD1. V lost 4 bases and J lost 10; bases outside the gene matches: 7. The CDR3 consists of 13 residues. Germline CDR1 is SGHRS and CDR2 is YFSETQ. The CDR3: CASSPRDRGLAFF. CDR3 nucleotides: TGCGCCAGCAGCCCCCGGGACAGGGGCTTAGCTTTCTTT.

The chain has TRBV7-3 and TRBJ2-1; D is unresolved. V lost 5 bases, J lost 6 bases, and 11 bases lay in between. The CDR3 has 13 residues. Germline V gene data show CDR1 as SGHTA and CDR2 as FQGTGA. CDR3 in amino acids: CASSAVAVNEQFF. In nucleotides, the CDR3 is TGTGCCAGCAGCGCTGTGGCTGTCAATGAGCAGTTCTTC.

The chain carries TRBV7-2 and TRBJ2-7; 7 positions agree with TRBD1. The germline V gene encodes CDR1 SGHTA and CDR2 FQGNSA. Trimming took 5 bases from V and 3 from J; bases not matched to a gene: 7. The CDR3 spans 14 residues. CDR3 in DNA: TGTGCCAGCAGCCGCCGGGACAGAAACTACGAGCAGTACTTC. This gives the protein CASSRRDRNYEQYF.

The chain joins TRBV18 to TRBJ2-1, with TRBD2 matching over 7 bases. CDR1 and CDR2 (germline): KGHSH, LQKENI. V shed 2 bases and J 6 bases; nucleotides not matched to a gene: 7. CDR3 size: 15 residues. The CDR3 reads CASSPEAGVSNEQFF. CDR3 coding DNA: TGTGCCAGCTCACCAGAGGCGGGAGTGAGCAATGAGCAGTTCTTC.

The chain's CDR3 is CASSRDRTNSYNEQFF. Written as DNA, the CDR3 is TGTGCCAGTAGTAGAGATCGGACAAACTCCTACAATGAGCAGTTCTTC. V is TRBV19 and J is TRBJ2-1; the D gene is possibly TRBD1 (5 bases). V was pared by 4 bases and J by 0 bases, with 13 bases between. The CDR3 totals 16 residues. Germline V lookup: CDR1 LNHDA, CDR2 SQIVND (reference sequence).

V usage is TRBV3-1 (or the pseudogene TRBV3-2) and J usage is TRBJ2-5, with D possibly being TRBD2 (5 bases). The CDR3 runs 14 residues. V lost 3 bases and J 1 base, leaving 9 bases between the germline ends. The V gene's germline CDR1 is LGHDT and CDR2 YNNKEL (reference sequence). CDR3 sequence (DNA): TGTGCCAGCAGCCAGGACGGGATCCAAGAGACCCAGTACTTC. As protein: CASSQDGIQETQYF.

This rearrangement joins TRBV28 to TRBJ2-7; TRBD2 aligns across 8 bases. The CDR3 sequence is 15 residues long. V lost 5 bases to trimming and J lost 2 bases; unmatched junction nucleotides: 8. CDR1 and CDR2 (germline): MDHEN, SYDVKM. CDR3 sequence: CASSLYLAGPYEQYF. The CDR3, as DNA: TGTGCCAGCAGTCTTTACTTAGCGGGGCCCTACGAGCAGTACTTC.

The V call is TRBV5-6, the J call TRBJ1-2; weak D call: TRBD1 (6 bases). Trimming removed 1 base from V and 4 bases from J, with 8 bases in between. The CDR3 extends over 13 amino acids. Germline values: CDR1 SGHDT, CDR2 YYEEEE. DNA of the CDR3: TGTGCCAGCAGCTTGCCAGGGGTCTATGGCTACACCTTC. This encodes CASSLPGVYGYTF.

The V gene is TRBV5-1, the J gene TRBJ1-4; D call uncertain. The CDR3 has 13 amino acids. V was cut by 7 bases and J by 1 base, with 8 bases left in between. CDR1 and CDR2 (germline): SGHRS, YFSETQ. CDR3 residues: CASGEVTNEKLFF. In DNA form, the CDR3 reads TGCGCCAGCGGAGAGGTAACTAATGAAAAACTGTTTTTT.

This rearrangement joins TRBV7-2 to TRBJ2-1; 8 bases align to TRBD2. The CDR3 sequence is 15 residues long. From germline, CDR1 is SGHTA and CDR2 FQGNSA. The trim removed 1 base at V and 9 bases at J, leaving 8 bases unmatched. The CDR3 DNA reads TGTGCCAGCAGCTTAGGGGGGGGACTAGTGGGTGAGCAGTTCTTC. Translated: CASSLGGGLVGEQFF.

This clone showed up many times. In the same sample, other DNA sequences code for this CDR3. The V and J genes are TRBV18 and TRBJ1-1; 9 nucleotides line up with TRBD1. This CDR3 region has 16 residues. V lost 2 bases and J lost 5; bases outside the gene matches: 9. The germline CDR1 and CDR2 sequences are KGHSH and LQKENI. CDR3 in DNA: TGTGCCAGCTCACCAGGGCAAGGACAGGGGAGGACTGAAGCTTTCTTT. This codes for CASSPGQGQGRTEAFF. Full variable domain (missing parts from reference TRBV18 and TRBJ1-1): NAGVMQNPRHLVRRRGQEARLRCSPMKGHSHVYWYRQLPEEGLKFMVYLQKENIIDESGMPKERFSAEFPKEGPSILRIQQVVRGDSAAYFCASSPGQGQGRTEAFFGQGTRLTVV.

CDR3 sequence reads: CASSQEWTGPYEQYF. CDR3 nucleotides: TGCGCCAGCAGCCAAGAGTGGACAGGGCCCTACGAGCAGTACTTC. The V gene is TRBV4-3, the J gene TRBJ2-7; 8 nucleotides align to TRBD1. V was pared by 0 bases and J by 2 bases, with 3 bases of the junction left unmatched. The CDR3 is 15 residues long. The germline V gene encodes CDR1 LGHNA and CDR2 YSLEER.

The chain employs TRBV30 and TRBJ2-7; tentatively, D is TRBD1 (5 bases). This CDR3 spans 14 amino acids. Trimming took 2 bases from V and 3 from J, leaving 14 bases between them. Germline CDR1 and CDR2: GTSNPN and SVGIG (reference sequence). The chain's CDR3 is CAWSSIQRGYEQYF. CDR3 nucleotide sequence: TGTGCCTGGAGTTCGATTCAAAGGGGCTACGAGCAGTACTTC. The complete variable domain, with remaining parts taken from reference TRBV30 and TRBJ2-7, reads SQTIHQWPATLVQPVGSPLSLECTVEGTSNPNLYWYRQAAGRGLQLLFYSVGIGQISSEVPQNLSASRPQDRQFILSSKKLLLSDSGFYLCAWSSIQRGYEQYFGPGTRLTVT.

V and J are TRBV24-1 and TRBJ1-1; 11 bases are shared with TRBD1. With V trimmed by 7 bases and J by 2 bases, 2 bases remained unmatched. This CDR3 spans 14 amino acids. Germline V gene sequence: CDR1 KGHDR, CDR2 SFDVKD. CDR3: CATRRTGGNTEAFF. In DNA, the CDR3 is TGTGCCACCAGAAGGACAGGGGGCAACACTGAAGCTTTCTTT.

The chain is built from TRBV7-9 and TRBJ2-3; weak D call: TRBD1 (6 bases). Trimming stripped 0 bases from V and 0 bases from J, with 10 bases between. CDR1 and CDR2 (germline): SEHNR, FQNEAQ (reference sequence). This CDR3 contains 16 residues. The CDR3 loop reads CASSLAQGLSTDTQYF. CDR3 in DNA: TGTGCCAGCAGCTTAGCCCAGGGGTTGAGCACAGATACGCAGTATTTT.

The chain couples TRBV18 to TRBJ1-4; the D is unclear. V lost 4 bases, J lost 5 bases, and 8 bases lay in between. This CDR3 comprises 13 residues. Germline values: CDR1 KGHSH, CDR2 LQKENI. The CDR3, as DNA: TGTGCCAGCTCACTCGGGGTAAATGAAAAACTGTTTTTT. This translates into CASSLGVNEKLFF.

This rearrangement joins TRBV28 to TRBJ1-6; D not certain. The CDR3 is 18 residues long. Trimming stripped 3 bases from V and 2 bases from J, with 17 bases between. Germline loops: CDR1 MDHEN, CDR2 SYDVKM. CDR3 sequence reads: CASSFENRGKAYNSPLHF. DNA for the CDR3: TGTGCCAGCAGTTTCGAAAACAGAGGGAAGGCCTATAATTCACCCCTCCACTTT.

The chain carries TRBV5-1 and TRBJ2-1, with D perhaps matching TRBD2 (6 bases). V gave up 0 bases and J gave up 5 bases, with 15 bases separating them. CDR3 length equals 16 residues. CDR1 and CDR2 from the germline V gene are SGHRS and YFSETQ. CDR3 in DNA: TGCGCCAGCAGCTTGGTCACCGGGAGCGACCACAATGAGCAGTTCTTC. Translated: CASSLVTGSDHNEQFF.